Shown below are 12 T cell receptor beta chains from a single sample sequenced in a study of blood T cell repertoires in COVID-19. TCRdb's copy holds only in-frame clones and misses some; the assay was immunoSEQ multiplex PCR. The table includes hundreds of thousands of clones, 86% detected once. Sequenced sample: peripheral blood. These receptors were taken from a woman aged 25 to 39 with active or convalescent COVID-19.

The chain uses TRBV29-1 and TRBJ2-2; TRBD2 aligns across 8 bases. J was trimmed by 3 bases and V by 4 bases; bases with no gene match: 1. This CDR3 has 13 residues. Germline V lookup: CDR1 SQVTM, CDR2 ANQGSEA. CDR3 sequence reads: CSVGAGDTGELFF. Here the CDR3 DNA reads TGCAGCGTTGGAGCGGGGGACACCGGGGAGCTGTTTTTT.

This clone was counted between two and nine times. The chain carries TRBV4-1 and TRBJ1-1, with D hard to call. Germline CDR1 MGHRA, CDR2 YSYEKL. This CDR3 has 15 amino acids. The V end was cut by 3 bases, the J end by 0 bases, with 11 bases between. Written as DNA, the CDR3 is TGCGCCAGCAGCCAGTCTTATAGCCTGAACACTGAAGCTTTCTTT. It specifies CASSQSYSLNTEAFF.

CDR3 region: CASSLLAGSEKLFF. The DNA of the CDR3 is TGTGCCAGCAGTTTATTAGCGGGTTCTGAAAAACTGTTTTTT. This chain joins TRBV27 and TRBJ1-4; D uncertain. The CDR3 has 14 residues. Germline V CDR1 and CDR2: MNHEY, SMNVEV (reference sequence). Trimming left V 1 base short and J 7 bases short, with 10 bases between.

This chain uses TRBV6-5 with TRBJ2-3; 9 bases match TRBD1. Germline V gives CDR1 MNHEY, CDR2 SVGAGI. This CDR3 has 15 amino acids. V lost 6 bases, J lost 0 bases, and 4 bases stayed unmatched. CDR3: CASRGTGRSTDTQYF. The CDR3 region has the DNA TGTGCCAGCAGGGGGACAGGGCGTAGCACAGATACGCAGTATTTT.

The rearrangement uses TRBV3-1 (or the pseudogene TRBV3-2) and TRBJ2-5; 7 bases line up with TRBD1. Germline V lookup: CDR1 LGHDT, CDR2 YNNKEL (reference sequence). The V gene end was trimmed by 1 base and the J gene end by 0 bases; junction bases not matched to a gene: 11. The CDR3 consists of 18 residues. CDR3 nucleotides: TGTGCCAGCAGCCAAGCATTAGGTAGGGGACAGTACCAAGAGACCCAGTACTTC. Protein sequence: CASSQALGRGQYQETQYF.

The chain carries TRBV24-1 and TRBJ2-1, with D tentatively TRBD2 (6 bases). Looked up from germline, CDR1 is KGHDR and CDR2 is SFDVKD. The CDR3 is 13 amino acids. V lost 0 bases, J lost 7 bases, and 6 bases lay in between. The CDR3: CATSDLSGNEQFF. The CDR3 coding sequence is TGTGCCACCAGTGATTTGAGCGGGAATGAGCAGTTCTTC.

CDR3 coding DNA: TGTGCCAGCAGTTTAGGAGCGGGGATCTACAATGAGCAGTTCTTC. As protein: CASSLGAGIYNEQFF. The chain recombines TRBV5-4 with TRBJ2-1; 7 nucleotides match TRBD2. Per the germline V gene, CDR1 is SGHNT and CDR2 is YYREEE (reference sequence). Trimming cost V 5 bases and J 3 bases; bases outside gene matches: 8. CDR3 length equals 15 residues.

V usage is TRBV14 and J usage is TRBJ2-7; TRBD1 might be the D (7 bases). Between the trimmed V and J ends, which lost 6 bases and 4 bases, there was a span of 19 bases. This CDR3 is 15 amino acids long. Germline V gene data show CDR1 as SGHDN and CDR2 as FVKESK. The CDR3 reads CASSLTDREAYEQYF. In DNA form, the CDR3 reads TGTGCCAGCAGTCTGACCGACAGGGAGGCGTACGAGCAGTACTTC.

CDR3 coding DNA: TGTGCCAGCAGTCCGACAGGGCTCTTGAGCTACACCTTC. This encodes CASSPTGLLSYTF. The chain combines TRBV6-2 or TRBV6-3 with TRBJ1-2, with 7 bases that match TRBD1. The CDR3 totals 13 residues. V shed 5 bases, J shed 9 bases, and the junction held 9 bases outside the gene matches. Germline V gene lookup returns CDR1 MNHEY and CDR2 SVGEGT.

This sequence joins TRBV12-3 or TRBV12-4 and TRBJ2-1; D is perhaps TRBD2 (5 bases). CDR3 size: 12 residues. V was pared by 7 bases and J by 3 bases, with 7 bases between. CDR3 DNA: TGTGCCAGCACGGGAATCTACAATGAGCAGTTCTTC. Its translation: CASTGIYNEQFF.

The chain carries TRBV7-8 and TRBJ1-3, with 7 bases that match TRBD1. The ends lost 6 bases at V and 0 bases at J; junction bases unmatched: 5. CDR3 length: 15 residues. Germline V lookup: CDR1 SGHVS, CDR2 FQNEAQ. The CDR3 DNA reads as TGTGCCAGCAGGGGGGACAGCACCTCTGGAAACACCATATATTTT. Its protein is CASRGDSTSGNTIYF.

The chain joins TRBV15 to TRBJ1-4; D possibly corresponds to TRBD1 (5 bases). V was trimmed by 4 bases and J by 5 bases, leaving 17 bases between them. The CDR3 is made up of 16 amino acids. Germline V gene data show CDR1 as LNHNV and CDR2 as YYDKDF (reference sequence). The CDR3 spells CATSTTTGTGNEKLFF. The CDR3 coding sequence is TGTGCCACCAGCACCACGACCGGGACTGGAAATGAAAAACTGTTTTTT.